This T cell receptor (beta chain) comes out of a study of shared clonotypes between healthy human individuals. With V trimmed by 0 bases and J by 3 bases, 10 bases remained unmatched. The CDR3 consists of 18 residues. The V gene's germline CDR1 is SGHTA and CDR2 FQGTGA. This clone was counted once. Libraries were prepared by immunoSEQ multiplex PCR; TCRdb keeps only in-frame clonotypes and omits some of them. In the table there are some 580,000 clones, around 97% of which are singletons. Sequenced material: naive CD4+ T cells sorted from blood. The subset denotes: CD45RA+ positively selected. The source is a woman under 40 in good health. The chain couples TRBV7-3 to TRBJ2-3; 9 bases are a match to TRBD2. The CDR3 region has the DNA TGTGCCAGCAGCTTAACGTTCGGGGGGCTAGCGGGAACAGATACGCAGTATTTT. Residues: CASSLTFGGLAGTDTQYF.